This TCR beta chain is from a study of CD8 T cells in ankylosing spondylitis. Study outcomes and limitations: With a CD8+ phenotype, disease-linked clones were relatively rare in peripheral blood. There was reportedly significant enrichment of clones that were disease-linked in matched ankylosing spondylitis synovial fluid.

The CDR3 contains 11 residues. Germline V CDR1 and CDR2: DFQATT, SNEGSKA (reference sequence). The V gene lost 7 bases and the J gene lost 6 bases, with 12 bases spanning the gap. Scientists made TCR beta libraries using quantitative 5'-RACE with molecular barcodes. TCRdb called the 5' RACE reads again in MiXCR, with one record for every CDR3 protein. This table has about 160,000 distinct CDR3 sequences, 18% appearing once. A note on this clonotype: The antigen is undetermined.

The sequence derives from a male donor with ankylosing spondylitis or in good health (not recorded which). The chain joins TRBV20-1 to TRBJ1-2; D is unclear. The sequenced material came from blood, either unsorted or a sorted T cell fraction (not recorded which). The CDR3 nucleotides read TGCAGTGGCGGAGGGAGGAATGGCTACACCTTC. This encodes CSGGGRNGYTF.